In its sample, the clone carrying this T cell receptor (beta chain) was seen many times. Its antigen is not identified. This entry belongs to a study of early T cells in non-severe SARS-CoV-2 infection. Study at large: Sequencing was performed on bulk RNA from unsorted whole blood, leaving chains unpaired.

Unique molecular identifiers (one per individual cDNA molecule) were attached. Using its own MiXCR run on the 5' RACE reads, TCRdb lists one record per CDR3 protein. The sample has 65,000 to 70,000 distinct CDR3 sequences; over 9% are singletons. Study-level results: Using VDJdb, the matching emphasized anti-spike CD8 responses while missing private and CD4 specificities.

V lost 5 bases and J 3 bases, leaving 10 bases between the germline ends. The CDR3 is 14 amino acids. Looked up from germline, CDR1 is SNHLY and CDR2 is FYNNEI. The V gene is TRBV2, the J gene TRBJ2-2, with D perhaps TRBD2 (5 bases). Material for sequencing was whole blood. The sequence was collected from an adult who was a healthcare worker with PCR-confirmed SARS-CoV-2 infection or an uninfected control (not recorded which). The chain's CDR3 is CASSIARDTGELFF. CDR3 DNA: TGTGCCAGCAGTATCGCGAGGGACACCGGGGAGCTGTTTTTT.